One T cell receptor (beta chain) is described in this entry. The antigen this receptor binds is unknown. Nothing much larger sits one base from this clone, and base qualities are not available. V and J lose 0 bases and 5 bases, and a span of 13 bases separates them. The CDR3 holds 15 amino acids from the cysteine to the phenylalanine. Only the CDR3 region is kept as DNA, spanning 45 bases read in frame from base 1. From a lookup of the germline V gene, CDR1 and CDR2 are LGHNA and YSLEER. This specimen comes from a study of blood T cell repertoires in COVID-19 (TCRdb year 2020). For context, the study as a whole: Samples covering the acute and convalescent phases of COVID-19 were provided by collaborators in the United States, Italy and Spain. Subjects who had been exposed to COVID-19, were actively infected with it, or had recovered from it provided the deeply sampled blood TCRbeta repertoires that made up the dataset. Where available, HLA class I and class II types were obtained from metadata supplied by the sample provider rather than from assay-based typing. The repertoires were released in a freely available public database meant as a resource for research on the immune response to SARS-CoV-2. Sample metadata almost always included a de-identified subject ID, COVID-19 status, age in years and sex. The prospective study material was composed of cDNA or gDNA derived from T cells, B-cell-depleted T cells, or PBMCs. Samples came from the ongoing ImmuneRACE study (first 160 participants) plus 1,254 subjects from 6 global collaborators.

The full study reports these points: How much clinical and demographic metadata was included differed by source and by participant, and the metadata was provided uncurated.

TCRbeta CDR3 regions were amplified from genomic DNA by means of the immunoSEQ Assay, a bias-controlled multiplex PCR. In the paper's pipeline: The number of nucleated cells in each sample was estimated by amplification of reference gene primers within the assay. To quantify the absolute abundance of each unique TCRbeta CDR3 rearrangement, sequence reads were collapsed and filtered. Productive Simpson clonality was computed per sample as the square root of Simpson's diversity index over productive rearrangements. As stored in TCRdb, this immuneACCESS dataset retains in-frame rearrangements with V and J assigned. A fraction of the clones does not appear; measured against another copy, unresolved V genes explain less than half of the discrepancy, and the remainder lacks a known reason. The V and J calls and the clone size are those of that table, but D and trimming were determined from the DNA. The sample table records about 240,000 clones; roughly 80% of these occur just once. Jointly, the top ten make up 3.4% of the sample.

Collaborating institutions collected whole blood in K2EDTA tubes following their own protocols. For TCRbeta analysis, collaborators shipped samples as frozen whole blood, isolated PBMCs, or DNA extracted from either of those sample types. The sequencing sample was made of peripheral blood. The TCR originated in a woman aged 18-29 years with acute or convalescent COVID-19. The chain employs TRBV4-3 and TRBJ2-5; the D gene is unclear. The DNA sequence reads TGCGCCAGCAGCCAAGATGCTGTCTTGCGTGAGACCCAGTACTTC. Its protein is CASSQDAVLRETQYF.